This TCR beta chain was identified during a study of cytomegalovirus exposure and HLA in healthy donors. Study observations and caveats: The authors later linked a missense DCLRE1C variant to TCR beta V- and J-gene trimming. It was confirmed in vitro that a few of the CMV-associated chains were specific for CMV antigens. Using a false discovery rate of 0.05, a later analysis showed that 16,951 TCR beta sequences were associated with HLA alleles.

The PCR contained 60 Vbeta and 13 Jbeta primers. Generated by immunoSEQ multiplex PCR, the TCRdb table keeps only in-frame clones and is missing some. The table records 150,000 to 200,000 clones, about 78% of them present only once. V lost 3 bases, J lost 5 bases, and 13 bases lay in between. There are 14 residues in the CDR3. Germline V lookup: CDR1 KGHSH, CDR2 LQKENI. While unrecorded immune exposures were likely, the donors were nominally healthy when sampled. Points on this clone: What it binds is not known.

The TCR originated in a male donor in good health and CMV-seronegative. Sequencing used PBMCs. This chain links TRBV18 with TRBJ2-5; D possibly corresponds to TRBD2 (5 bases). The CDR3, as DNA: TGTGCCAGCTCACCCTTCGGGGAAATGGAGACCCAGTACTTC. Its protein product is CASSPFGEMETQYF. The full variable domain, completed using reference TRBV18 and TRBJ2-5, is NAGVMQNPRHLVRRRGQEARLRCSPMKGHSHVYWYRQLPEEGLKFMVYLQKENIIDESGMPKERFSAEFPKEGPSILRIQQVVRGDSAAYFCASSPFGEMETQYFGPGTRLLVL.